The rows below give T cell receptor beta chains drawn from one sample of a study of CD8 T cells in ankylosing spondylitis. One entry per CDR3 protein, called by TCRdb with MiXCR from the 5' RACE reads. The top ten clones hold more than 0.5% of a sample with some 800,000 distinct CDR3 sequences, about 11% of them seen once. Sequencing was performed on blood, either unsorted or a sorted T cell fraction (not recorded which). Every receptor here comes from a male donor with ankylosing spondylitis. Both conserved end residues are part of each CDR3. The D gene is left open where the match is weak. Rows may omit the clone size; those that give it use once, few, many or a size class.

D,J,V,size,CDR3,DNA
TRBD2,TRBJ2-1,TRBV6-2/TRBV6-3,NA,CASRLPTSGRSRQFF,TGTGCCAGCAGACTACCGACTAGCGGGAGGTCTCGGCAGTTCTTC
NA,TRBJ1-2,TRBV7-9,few,CASSFIDRFNGYTF,TGTGCCAGCAGCTTTATCGACAGATTCAATGGCTACACCTTC
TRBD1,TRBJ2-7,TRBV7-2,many,CASSDRGLEQYF,TGTGCCAGCAGTGACAGGGGGCTCGAGCAGTACTTC
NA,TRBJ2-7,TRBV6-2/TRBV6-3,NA,CASSYPTRGTALYEQYF,TGTGCCAGCAGTTACCCTACTCGCGGGACAGCGCTCTACGAGCAGTACTTC
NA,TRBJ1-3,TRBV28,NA,CASSLVGRAGNTIYF,TGTGCCAGCAGTTTAGTCGGAAGGGCTGGAAACACCATATATTTT
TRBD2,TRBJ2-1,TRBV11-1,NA,CASSSPGGLAGNVYEQFF,TGTGCCAGCAGCTCCCCCGGAGGACTAGCGGGGAACGTCTATGAGCAGTTCTTC
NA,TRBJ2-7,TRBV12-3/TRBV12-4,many,CASSLQGHEQYF,TGTGCCAGCAGTTTACAGGGCCACGAGCAGTACTTC
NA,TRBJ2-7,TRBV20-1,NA,CSANLWGRSYEQYF,TGCAGTGCTAACCTTTGGGGAAGGTCCTACGAGCAGTACTTC
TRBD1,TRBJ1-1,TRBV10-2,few,CASRDRERLNTEAFF,TGCGCCAGCAGGGACAGGGAGAGATTGAACACTGAAGCTTTCTTT
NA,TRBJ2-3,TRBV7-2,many,CASSPRGGGLTDTQYF,TGTGCCAGCAGCCCACGGGGAGGGGGCCTCACAGATACGCAGTATTTT
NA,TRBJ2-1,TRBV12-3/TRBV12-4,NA,CASSPDSFYNEQFF,TGTGCCAGCAGTCCAGACAGTTTTTACAATGAGCAGTTCTTC
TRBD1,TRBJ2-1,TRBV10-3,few,CATWTGTPSYNEQFF,TGTGCCACCTGGACAGGGACACCGTCCTACAATGAGCAGTTCTTC
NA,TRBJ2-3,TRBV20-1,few,CSATTGVGTTDTQYF,TGCAGTGCGACGACCGGAGTCGGTACCACAGATACGCAGTATTTT
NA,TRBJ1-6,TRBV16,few,CASSPSWVSYNSPLHF,TGTGCCAGCAGCCCCTCCTGGGTCTCGTATAATTCACCCCTCCACTTT
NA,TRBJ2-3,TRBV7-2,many,CASSLRTFTDTQYF,TGTGCCAGCAGCCTAAGGACTTTCACAGATACGCAGTATTTT
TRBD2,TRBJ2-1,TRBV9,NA,CASSVSGGGSQFF,TGTGCCAGCAGCGTTTCAGGCGGGGGGTCGCAGTTCTTC
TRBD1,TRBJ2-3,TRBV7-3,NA,CASSLGQAPSTDTQYF,TGTGCCAGCAGCCTGGGACAGGCCCCTAGCACAGATACGCAGTATTTT
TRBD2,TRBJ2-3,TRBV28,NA,CASSQGLAGTSDTQYF,TGTGCCAGCAGTCAAGGACTAGCGGGGACCTCAGATACGCAGTATTTT
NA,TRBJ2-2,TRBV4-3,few,CASSRKANTGELFF,TGCGCCAGCAGCCGTAAAGCTAACACCGGGGAGCTGTTTTTT
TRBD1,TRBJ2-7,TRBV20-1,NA,CSARYRGSYEQYF,TGCAGTGCTCGATACAGGGGCTCCTACGAGCAGTACTTC
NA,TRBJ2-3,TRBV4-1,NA,CASSPAGVAIGTDTQYF,TGCGCCAGCAGCCCCGCCGGAGTAGCGATCGGCACAGATACGCAGTATTTT
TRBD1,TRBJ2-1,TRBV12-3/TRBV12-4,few,CASSFRQGLNEQFF,TGTGCCAGCAGTTTCAGACAGGGGCTGAATGAGCAGTTCTTC
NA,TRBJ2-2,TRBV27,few,CASSRTRTVNTGELFF,TGTGCCAGCAGCCGAACGAGGACGGTGAACACCGGGGAGCTGTTTTTT
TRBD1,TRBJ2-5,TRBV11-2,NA,CASSLQGPRQGIQETQYF,TGTGCCAGCAGCTTACAGGGCCCGCGACAGGGGATCCAAGAGACCCAGTACTTC